The 18 T cell receptor beta chains below were found in one sample sequenced in a study of glioma-infiltrating T cells. Amplification of TCR alpha and beta CDR3 regions from RNA used iRepertoire nested multiplex PCR. TCRdb processed the multiplex PCR reads anew with MiXCR; each CDR3 protein has one entry. The table records a few hundred thousand distinct CDR3 sequences, 41% of them present only once. Sequenced sample: glioma tissue, nonneoplastic brain tissue, or PBMCs (not recorded which). Source of these receptors: a human donor with low-grade glioma or glioblastoma, undergoing nonglioma brain surgery, or in good health (not recorded which).

V usage is TRBV15 and J usage is TRBJ1-6; D is possibly TRBD1 (5 bases). V dropped 0 bases and J dropped 7 bases, with 13 bases sitting between them. CDR1 is LNHNV and CDR2 is YYDKDF in the germline V gene (reference sequence). This CDR3 is 16 amino acids long. CDR3 nucleotide sequence: TGTGCCACCAGCAGAGATCCCTGCCCAGGGAATTCACCCCTCCACTTT. Amino acid sequence: CATSRDPCPGNSPLHF.

Notes on this clonotype: Being one base from a much bigger clone, this may be a read error. The chain joins TRBV6-6 to TRBJ1-3; D is uncertain. Germline assignment: CDR1 MNHNY and CDR2 SVGAGI (reference sequence). The CDR3 runs 14 residues. The CDR3 loop reads CASNKDGSGNTIHF. DNA for the CDR3: TGTGCCAGCAATAAGGACGGTTCTGGAAACACCATACATTTT.

This clonotype has at least ten counts. The J gene is TRBJ2-3, the V gene TRBV4-1, with 10 bases fitting TRBD2. Trimming took 4 bases from V and 5 from J; bases not matched to a gene: 6. The CDR3 spans 15 residues. Germline assignment: CDR1 MGHRA and CDR2 YSYEKL. The CDR3 spells CASSRLAGAGDTQYF. Here the CDR3 DNA reads TGCGCCAGCAGCCGGCTAGCGGGAGCTGGAGATACGCAGTATTTT.

This clonotype turned up a few times. The rearrangement links TRBV7-6 to TRBJ2-5, with 13 bases matching TRBD2. V lost 6 bases to trimming and J lost 4 bases; unmatched junction nucleotides: 8. Germline CDR1 reads SGHVS; CDR2 reads FNYEAQ. The length of the CDR3 is 16 residues. The CDR3 nucleotides read TGTGCCAGCAGTCCTTCTGGGACTAGCGGGGTAGAGACCCAGTACTTC. Its protein product is CASSPSGTSGVETQYF.

This clonotype was seen a single time. This chain connects TRBV7-2 to TRBJ2-5; the D call may be TRBD1 or TRBD2 (7 bases each). This CDR3 comprises 15 residues. Germline CDR1 and CDR2: SGHTA and FQGNSA. V was pared by 5 bases and J by 3 bases, with 16 bases between. Here the CDR3 reads CASSPEGGGEETQYF. For the CDR3, the DNA is TGTGCCAGCAGCCCCGAGGGAGGGGGCGAAGAGACCCAGTACTTC. Together with reference TRBV7-2 and TRBJ2-5, the CDR3 gives the full variable domain: GAGVSQSPSNKVTEKGKDVELRCDPISGHTALYWYRQSLGQGLEFLIYFQGNSAPDKSGLPSDRFSAERTGGSVSTLTIQRTQQEDSAVYLCASSPEGGGEETQYFGPGTRLLVL.

This clonotype came up a few times. This chain joins TRBV7-6 and TRBJ2-1; TRBD2 matches at 11 bases. The CDR3 totals 16 residues. Germline CDR1 and CDR2: SGHVS and FNYEAQ. V trimming: 5 bases; J trimming: 5 bases; junction bases outside the gene matches: 8. The CDR3 nucleotides are TGTGCCAGCAGCCTACGGGGACTAGCGGAAAACAATGAGCAGTTCTTC. It translates to CASSLRGLAENNEQFF.

The gene calls are TRBV5-4 and TRBJ2-3; D is unresolved. Germline CDR1 SGHNT, CDR2 YYREEE (reference sequence). The CDR3 contains 14 residues. V was trimmed by 3 bases and J by 5 bases, leaving 13 bases between them. CDR3 amino acids: CASSSPGTEDTQYF. The CDR3 region has the DNA TGTGCCAGCAGCTCCCCGGGTACAGAAGATACGCAGTATTTT.

This clonotype was detected once. One end of the junction varies from germline; a read error may be responsible. The J gene is TRBJ2-3, the V gene TRBV4-1; D gene uncertain. This CDR3 is built from 17 residues. In germline, CDR1 is MGHRA, CDR2 YSYEKL. The DNA of the CDR3 is TGCGCCAGCAGCCCCTCCGGGCCGGGTTTTAGCACAGATAAGCAGTATTTT. This encodes CASSPSGPGFSTDKQYF.

The chain has TRBV2 and TRBJ2-7; 13 bases fit TRBD2. The CDR3 length is 17 residues. J lost 7 bases, V lost 8 bases, and 17 bases had no gene match. CDR1 is SNHLY, CDR2 FYNNEI, per germline. CDR3 in DNA: TGTGCCAGCCAGGGGGCTAGTGGACTAGCGGGAGCGGGGGAGCAGTACTTC. Translated, it gives CASQGASGLAGAGEQYF.

This clonotype was detected ten times or more. The chain combines TRBV6-1 with TRBJ2-1; 7 positions agree with TRBD1. CDR3 length: 14 residues. CDR1 and CDR2 (germline): MNHNS, SASEGT. The V segment lost 6 bases and the J segment 7 bases; nucleotides outside the gene matches: 9. CDR3 residues: CASSKIQQGNEQFF. CDR3 nucleotide sequence: TGTGCCAGCAGCAAAATTCAACAGGGGAATGAGCAGTTCTTC.

Note on this clonotype: This may come from a read error, since a much larger clone is one base off. This chain connects TRBV5-4 to TRBJ1-6; the match to TRBD1 covers 8 bases. The germline CDR1 and CDR2 sequences are SGHNT and YYREEE (reference sequence). The CDR3 length is 16 residues. CDR3 nucleotides: TGTGCCAGCACCTTGATTGGACAGGGTCGTGATTCACCCCTCCACTTT. Translating gives CASTLIGQGRDSPLHF.

Many counts were recorded for this clonotype. The chain has TRBV27 and TRBJ1-5; D call uncertain. Trimming left V 1 base short and J 1 base short, with 11 bases between. Germline V lookup: CDR1 MNHEY, CDR2 SMNVEV (reference sequence). The CDR3 totals 16 residues. CDR3 nucleotides: TGTGCCAGCAGTTTATTAGCAGGCGGGAGCAATCAGCCCCAGCATTTT. As protein: CASSLLAGGSNQPQHF.

In this sample, this clonotype turned up a few times. The CDR3 loop is CASSSAGLEQFF. The CDR3 coding sequence is TGTGCCAGCTCAAGTGCGGGGCTTGAGCAGTTCTTC. J is TRBJ2-1 and V is TRBV18; possible D gene TRBD2, 6 bases. The V end was cut by 5 bases, the J end by 9 bases, with 11 bases between. Germline assignment: CDR1 KGHSH and CDR2 LQKENI. The CDR3 runs 12 residues.

This clonotype was seen more than once but under ten times. V is TRBV7-9 and J is TRBJ2-1, with a tentative D call TRBD2 (5 bases). The CDR3 has 15 amino acids. The V gene's germline CDR1 is SEHNR and CDR2 FQNEAQ (reference sequence). V shed 5 bases and J shed 3 bases, with 14 bases lying between them. The CDR3 loop reads CASSLGGSYYNEQFF. As DNA, the CDR3 is TGTGCCAGCAGCCTCGGCGGGTCTTACTACAATGAGCAGTTCTTC.

With respect to this clonotype: This could be a read error, since a much larger clone is one nucleotide away. The chain has TRBV20-1 and TRBJ2-7, with 8 nucleotides matching TRBD1. Germline CDR1 reads DFQATT; CDR2 reads SNEGSKA (reference sequence). J was trimmed by 3 bases and V by 3 bases; bases with no gene match: 4. This CDR3 contains 13 residues. The CDR3 loop reads CSASGTGRYEQYF. The CDR3 DNA is TGCAGTGCTAGCGGGACAGGACGCTACGAGCAGTACTTC.

This clonotype was detected ten times or more. This chain links TRBV6-2 or TRBV6-3 with TRBJ1-6; possible D gene TRBD1, 5 bases. The germline CDR1 and CDR2 sequences are MNHEY and SVGEGT. This CDR3 is built from 13 residues. V gave up 5 bases and J gave up 9 bases, with 11 bases separating them. This CDR3 is CASSPTTASPLHF. In nucleotides, the CDR3 is TGTGCCAGCAGTCCGACGACAGCTTCACCCCTCCACTTT.

Turning to this clonotype: Since a much larger clone is just one base distant, this may be a read error. The chain combines TRBV2 with TRBJ1-1; D remains ambiguous. V dropped 6 bases and J dropped 0 bases, with 5 bases sitting between them. The CDR3 contains 12 residues. Germline CDR1 is SNHLY and CDR2 is FYNNEI. CDR3 sequence reads: CASRYMNTEAFF. DNA for the CDR3: TGTGCCAGCAGATACATGAACACTGAAGCTTTCTTT.

This clonotype appeared many times. This chain uses TRBV6-1 with TRBJ2-7; D is unresolved. Between the trimmed V and J ends, which lost 6 bases and 5 bases, there was a span of 8 bases. CDR1 and CDR2 from the germline V gene are MNHNS and SASEGT. The CDR3 contains 11 residues. The CDR3 sequence is CASRTVHEQYF. The CDR3 DNA reads as TGTGCCAGCAGAACAGTTCACGAGCAGTACTTC.